This TCR beta chain originates from a study of breast tumors, draining lymph nodes, adjacent tissues. The germline gives CDR1 SSHAT, CDR2 FNYEAQ (reference sequence). The CDR3 covers 13 residues. Trimming removed 5 bases at V and 7 bases at J, with 14 bases between. TCRdb independently ran MiXCR on the multiplex PCR reads; one entry per CDR3 protein. Of tens of thousands of distinct CDR3 sequences listed, 36% are singletons. The V gene is TRBV7-7, the J gene TRBJ2-5; TRBD2 is a possible D gene (6 bases). The TCR comes from a female donor with breast cancer. Some clones in this sample may be carry-over from other donors' samples. The material sequenced was breast tumor tissue. The CDR3 here is CASSPSLRGTQYF. The CDR3 nucleotides are TGTGCCAGCAGCCCCTCCCTGCGGGGGACCCAGTACTTC.